This T cell receptor (beta chain) was documented in a study of blood T cell repertoires in COVID-19. About the study: The United States, Italy and Spain were the sources of the acute and convalescent COVID-19 samples.

This CDR3 comprises 15 residues. Germline V gene sequence: CDR1 MNHEY, CDR2 SMNVEV (reference sequence). V lost 7 bases and J lost 2, with 12 bases in between. As processed by the authors: Quantification of nucleated cells was approximated via reference gene primer amplification. Some clones are missing from TCRdb's copy, which holds only in-frame ones; the method was immunoSEQ multiplex PCR. D and trimming were read from the DNA, whereas the V and J calls and clone size are those reported in that table. The data hold about 60,000 clones, with 80% to 90% observed a single time. There are a few counts of this clone.

This sequence joins TRBV27 and TRBJ2-6; D possibly corresponds to TRBD1 (5 bases). The sequenced sample was peripheral blood. The sequence derives from a man between 35 and 55 years old with acute or convalescent COVID-19. This CDR3 is CASMGLDAGANVLTF. CDR3 nucleotide sequence: TGTGCCAGCATGGGGCTAGATGCTGGGGCCAACGTCCTGACTTTC.